This T cell receptor (beta chain) appears in the sequencing data of a study of early T cells in non-severe SARS-CoV-2 infection. Study details: Sequenced bulk RNA came from whole blood that was unsorted, and chains were unpaired. General study points: VDJdb-based matching was biased toward anti-spike CD8 responses and missed private and CD4 specificities.

With regard to this clonotype: Its antigen is still unknown.

The TCR library protocol attached unique molecular identifiers to the individual cDNA molecules. MiXCR, run by TCRdb on the 5' RACE reads, gives a single entry per CDR3 protein. The data hold about 58,000 distinct CDR3 sequences, with approximately 12% observed a single time. Input material: whole blood. This receptor was taken from an adult who was a healthcare worker with PCR-confirmed SARS-CoV-2 infection or an uninfected control (not recorded which).

The CDR3 reads CASSLDTVRKVAGNTIYF. The CDR3 DNA sequence: TGTGCCAGCAGCTTAGACACAGTAAGGAAGGTGGCTGGAAACACCATATATTTT. V gene TRBV7-6 combines with J gene TRBJ1-3, with D hard to call. V was cut by 1 base and J by 2 bases, with 18 bases left in between. Germline CDR1 and CDR2: SGHVS and FNYEAQ. The CDR3 runs to 18 residues.